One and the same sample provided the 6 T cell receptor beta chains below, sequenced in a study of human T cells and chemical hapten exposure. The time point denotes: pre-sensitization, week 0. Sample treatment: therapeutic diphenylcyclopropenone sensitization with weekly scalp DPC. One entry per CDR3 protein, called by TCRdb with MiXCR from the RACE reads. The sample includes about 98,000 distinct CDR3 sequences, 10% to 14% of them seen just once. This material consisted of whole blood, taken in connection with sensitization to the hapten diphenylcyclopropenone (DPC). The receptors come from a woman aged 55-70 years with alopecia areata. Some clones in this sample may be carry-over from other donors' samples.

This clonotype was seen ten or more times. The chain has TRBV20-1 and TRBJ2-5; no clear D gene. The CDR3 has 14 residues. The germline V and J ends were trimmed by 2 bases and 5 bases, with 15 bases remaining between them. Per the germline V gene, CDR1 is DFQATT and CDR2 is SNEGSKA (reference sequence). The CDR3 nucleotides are TGCAGTGCTAGAAATCTGGTGTCAGGCGAGACCCAGTACTTC. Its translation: CSARNLVSGETQYF.

The CDR3, as DNA: TGCAGCGTTGGGGCAGACGGAAACACCATATATTTT. It specifies CSVGADGNTIYF. V and J are TRBV29-1 and TRBJ1-3; no definite D call. The germline V and J ends were trimmed by 4 bases and 4 bases, with 8 bases remaining between them. CDR1 is SQVTM, CDR2 ANQGSEA, per germline. This CDR3 is built from 12 residues.

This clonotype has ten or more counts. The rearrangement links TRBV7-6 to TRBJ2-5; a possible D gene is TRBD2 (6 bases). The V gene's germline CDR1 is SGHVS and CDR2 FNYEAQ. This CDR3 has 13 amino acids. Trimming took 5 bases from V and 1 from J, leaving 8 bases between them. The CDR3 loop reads CASSPGVQETQYF. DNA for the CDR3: TGTGCCAGCAGCCCGGGGGTCCAAGAGACCCAGTACTTC.

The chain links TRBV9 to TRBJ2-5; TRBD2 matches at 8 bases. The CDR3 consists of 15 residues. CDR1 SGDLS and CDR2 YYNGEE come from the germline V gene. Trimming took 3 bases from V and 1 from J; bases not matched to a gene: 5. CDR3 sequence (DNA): TGTGCCAGCAGCGGAAGTAGCGGGGTCCAAGAGACCCAGTACTTC. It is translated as CASSGSSGVQETQYF.

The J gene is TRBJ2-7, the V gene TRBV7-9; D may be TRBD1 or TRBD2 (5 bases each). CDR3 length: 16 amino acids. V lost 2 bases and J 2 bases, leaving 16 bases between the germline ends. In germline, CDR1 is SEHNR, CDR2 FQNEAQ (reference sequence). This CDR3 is CASSLLGVQGAYEQYF. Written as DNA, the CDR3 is TGTGCCAGCAGCTTATTGGGGGTCCAAGGGGCCTACGAGCAGTACTTC.

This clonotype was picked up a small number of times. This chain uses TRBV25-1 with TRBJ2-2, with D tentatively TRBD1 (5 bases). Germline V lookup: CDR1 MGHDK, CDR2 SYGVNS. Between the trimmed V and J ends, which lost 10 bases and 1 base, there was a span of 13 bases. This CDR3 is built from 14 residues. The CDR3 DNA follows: TGTGCCAACCCGACAGTCTGGAACACCGGGGAGCTGTTTTTT. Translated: CANPTVWNTGELFF.